The 21 T cell receptor beta chains presented below share a single source sample, sequenced in a study of blood T cell repertoires in COVID-19. Sequencing was performed with immunoSEQ multiplex PCR; in TCRdb, only in-frame clones are kept and a portion is missing. Here the sample spans about 200,000 clones, around 75% being singletons. Material: peripheral blood. The receptor set was obtained from a human donor in a cohort sampled during active COVID-19.

The chain combines TRBV7-2 with TRBJ2-1, with TRBD2 matching over 7 bases. The CDR3 covers 13 residues. The germline V gene has CDR1 SGHTA and CDR2 FQGNSA. The V gene end was trimmed by 4 bases and the J gene end by 10 bases; junction bases not matched to a gene: 7. The DNA for the CDR3 is TGTGCCAGCAGCTCGCTCCTACTAGCGGAGCAGTTCTTC. Amino acids: CASSSLLLAEQFF. Combining the CDR3 with reference TRBV7-2 and TRBJ2-1 gives the whole variable domain GAGVSQSPSNKVTEKGKDVELRCDPISGHTALYWYRQSLGQGLEFLIYFQGNSAPDKSGLPSDRFSAERTGGSVSTLTIQRTQQEDSAVYLCASSSLLLAEQFFGPGTRLTVL.

This clone was seen only once. The rearrangement links TRBV27 to TRBJ2-1; a possible D gene is TRBD2 (6 bases). This CDR3 comprises 12 residues. V gave up 2 bases and J gave up 13 bases, with 12 bases separating them. The V gene's germline CDR1 is MNHEY and CDR2 SMNVEV (reference sequence). In DNA form, the CDR3 reads TGTGCCAGCAGTTTAACGGGAGTTGTCCAGTTCTTC. Residues: CASSLTGVVQFF.

CDR3 sequence: CAWSGWTSGNPYEQYF. CDR3 nucleotide sequence: TGTGCCTGGAGTGGCTGGACTAGCGGTAACCCCTACGAGCAGTACTTC. The genes are TRBV30 and TRBJ2-7, with 10 bases aligning to TRBD2. This CDR3 is 16 amino acids long. V dropped 1 base and J dropped 2; count of bases not matched to a gene: 8. CDR1 is GTSNPN and CDR2 is SVGIG in the germline V gene (reference sequence).

This rearrangement joins TRBV9 to TRBJ2-6, with D possibly matching TRBD2 (5 bases). The CDR3 is made up of 16 amino acids. Per the germline V gene, CDR1 is SGDLS and CDR2 is YYNGEE. V was shortened by 4 bases and J by 0 bases, with 11 bases between the two germline ends. CDR3: CASSHHRDSGANVLTF. The CDR3 DNA reads TGTGCCAGCAGCCATCATCGGGACTCTGGGGCCAACGTCCTGACTTTC.

The J gene is TRBJ1-3, the V gene TRBV9, with D maybe TRBD1 (5 bases). Looked up from germline, CDR1 is SGDLS and CDR2 is YYNGEE. Trimming stripped 7 bases from V and 5 bases from J, with 10 bases between. The CDR3 length is 12 residues. The CDR3 region is CASGTGRNTIYF. The CDR3 DNA is TGTGCCAGCGGGACTGGCCGAAACACCATATATTTT.

The V gene is TRBV5-1, the J gene TRBJ2-7; D is perhaps TRBD1 (6 bases). The V end was cut by 0 bases, the J end by 6 bases, with 16 bases between. The CDR3 spans 15 residues. Germline V gene sequence: CDR1 SGHRS, CDR2 YFSETQ. The CDR3 loop reads CASSLEGQPSGEQYF. The CDR3, as DNA: TGCGCCAGCAGCTTGGAAGGACAGCCTTCGGGCGAGCAGTACTTC.

The chain recombines TRBV7-8 with TRBJ1-3, with 10 bases aligning to TRBD1. CDR3 length equals 17 residues. Germline-derived CDR1 and CDR2 are SGHVS and FQNEAQ. Losses at the gene ends were 3 bases for V and 4 bases for J; bases not matched to a gene: 9. Written as DNA, the CDR3 is TGTGCCAGCAGCTTCGACAGGGGGCGCCCTAAGGGAAACACCATATATTTT. Its translation is CASSFDRGRPKGNTIYF.

The gene calls are TRBV6-6 and TRBJ2-7; D not resolved. This CDR3 spans 11 amino acids. Germline CDR1 is MNHNY and CDR2 is SVGAGI (reference sequence). With 2 bases removed from V and 4 bases from J, the gap between germline ends came to 3 bases. The CDR3 DNA sequence: TGTGCCAGCAGTTACGAGTACGAGCAGTACTTC. Translated: CASSYEYEQYF.

The chain is built from TRBV11-2 and TRBJ1-5; D might be TRBD1 (5 bases). Deletions cut 0 bases from V and 4 bases from J, with 10 bases between. Germline loops: CDR1 SGHAT, CDR2 FQNNGV. CDR3 length: 15 amino acids. The CDR3 nucleotides read TGTGCCAGCAGCTTAGAGAGTTCAGGGAATCAGCCCCAGCATTTT. Protein product: CASSLESSGNQPQHF.

The V gene is TRBV28, the J gene TRBJ1-6, with D possibly matching TRBD1 (5 bases). The V gene's germline CDR1 is MDHEN and CDR2 SYDVKM. Trimming pared 5 bases from V and 7 bases from J, leaving 15 bases between. The CDR3 is 15 amino acids. The CDR3 is CASSPRLGGNSPLHF. The CDR3 DNA is TGTGCCAGCAGTCCGCGCCTGGGGGGGAATTCACCCCTCCACTTT.

This clone was counted between two and nine times. The V and J genes are TRBV6-5 and TRBJ2-7, with TRBD2 identical over 9 bases. The junction had 4 bases not matched to a gene; V was cut back by 7 bases and J by 0 bases. This CDR3 is built from 14 residues. The V gene's germline CDR1 is MNHEY and CDR2 SVGAGI. The CDR3 is CASTSTSGSYEQYF. The CDR3 coding sequence is TGTGCCAGCACCTCGACTAGCGGCTCCTACGAGCAGTACTTC.

This chain connects TRBV28 to TRBJ1-1; 10 nucleotides match TRBD1. Germline V gene data show CDR1 as MDHEN and CDR2 as SYDVKM. The CDR3 loop spans 15 amino acids. Losses at the gene ends were 8 bases for V and 5 bases for J; bases not matched to a gene: 11. The DNA of the CDR3 is TGTGCCAGCCGACTTTGGGGACAGGGGAGGACTGAAGCTTTCTTT. Protein sequence: CASRLWGQGRTEAFF.

The J gene is TRBJ1-3, the V gene TRBV4-3; D not certain. The germline V gene has CDR1 LGHNA and CDR2 YSLEER. Trimming cost V 4 bases and J 5 bases, with 9 bases left between them. The CDR3 consists of 13 residues. In DNA, the CDR3 is TGCGCCAGCAGCCGGGCCGACCGAAACACCATATATTTT. Protein product: CASSRADRNTIYF.

The table lists this clone with a count of one. The V and J genes are TRBV2 and TRBJ2-5, with D maybe TRBD2 (6 bases). The CDR3 length is 13 residues. From germline, CDR1 is SNHLY and CDR2 FYNNEI. Trimming removed 5 bases from V and 7 bases from J, with 14 bases in between. Written as DNA, the CDR3 is TGTGCCAGCAGTAAGACATCCGGGGGGACCCAGTACTTC. Translated, it gives CASSKTSGGTQYF.

The V gene is TRBV5-4, the J gene TRBJ2-7, with 8 bases aligning to TRBD2. CDR3 length: 16 amino acids. The germline gives CDR1 SGHNT, CDR2 YYREEE (reference sequence). The J segment lost 1 base and the V segment lost 4 bases, leaving 10 bases of the junction unmatched. CDR3 bases: TGTGCCAGCAGCCCTGGGGGTGGGACTAGATCCTACGAGCAGTACTTC. Protein product: CASSPGGGTRSYEQYF.

This rearrangement joins TRBV7-8 to TRBJ1-3; possibly TRBD1 for D (5 bases). Trimming pared 0 bases from V and 7 bases from J, leaving 13 bases between. Per germline, CDR1 SGHVS and CDR2 FQNEAQ. The CDR3 totals 15 residues. CDR3 sequence (DNA): TGTGCCAGCAGCTTAGCGGGGCAGGTATCGAACACCATATATTTT. This gives the protein CASSLAGQVSNTIYF.

The chain carries TRBV12-3 or TRBV12-4 and TRBJ2-7; 8 bases line up with TRBD2. This CDR3 comprises 13 residues. With 5 bases clipped from V and 7 bases from J, the junction kept 7 bases outside the gene matches. The CDR3 protein is CASSRGGDWEQYF. The CDR3 bases are TGTGCCAGCAGTCGGGGGGGTGACTGGGAGCAGTACTTC.

Concerning this clone: The sample holds other DNA sequences that translate to the same CDR3. The CDR3 protein is CSETSGRPYNEQFF. CDR3 DNA: TGCAGCGAAACTAGCGGGAGACCCTACAATGAGCAGTTCTTC. The chain uses TRBV29-1 and TRBJ2-1, with TRBD2 matching over 11 bases. CDR3 length: 14 amino acids. CDR1 and CDR2 from the germline V gene are SQVTM and ANQGSEA. V was clipped by 7 bases and J by 2 bases; unmatched bases: 4.

V and J are TRBV7-2 and TRBJ1-1; D not resolved. Trimming removed 1 base from V and 2 bases from J, with 2 bases in between. Germline-derived CDR1 and CDR2 are SGHTA and FQGNSA. The CDR3 is 12 amino acids. Here the CDR3 DNA reads TGTGCCAGCAGCTTAGTAAACACTGAAGCTTTCTTT. Amino acids: CASSLVNTEAFF.

This clone has a count of ten or more. The chain couples TRBV1 to TRBJ2-1; the D segment call TRBD2 is taken from the table without a DNA check. TRBV1 is an annotated pseudogene. The CDR3 length is 13 residues. In nucleotides, the CDR3 is TGCACCACCCTGGACTACGCTTACAATGAGCAGTTCTTC. This translates into CTTLDYAYNEQFF.

V and J are TRBV6-5 and TRBJ1-5; TRBD1 agrees at 7 bases. The germline CDR1 and CDR2 sequences are MNHEY and SVGAGI. Germline trimming cut 2 bases from V and 4 bases from J; bases unmatched to any gene: 5. The CDR3 covers 15 residues. CDR3 amino acids: CASSYDSDRNQPQHF. CDR3 nucleotides: TGTGCCAGCAGTTACGATTCGGACAGGAATCAGCCCCAGCATTTT.